The 6 T cell receptor beta chains presented below share a single source sample, sequenced in a study of tumor-infiltrating lymphocytes in localized non-small cell lung cancer. TCRdb's table, derived via immunoSEQ multiplex PCR, lists solely in-frame clones and lacks some. The sample carries under 25,000 clones, approximately 59% recorded once. The sample taken for sequencing was lung tumor tissue. These receptors were obtained from a human donor with non-small cell lung cancer.

This clone was counted only a few times. The chain uses TRBV19 and TRBJ2-1; D is perhaps TRBD2 (6 bases). Trimming took off 5 bases at V and 7 bases at J, with 15 bases between the two ends. The CDR3 has 14 amino acids. Germline V lookup: CDR1 LNHDA, CDR2 SQIVND (reference sequence). The CDR3 nucleotides are TGTGCCAGTAGTTCCCCGACTAGGCCAAATGAGCAGTTCTTC. Protein sequence: CASSSPTRPNEQFF.

Sample share makes this clone medium-sized. V usage is TRBV10-2 and J usage is TRBJ2-1; 8 bases line up with TRBD2. J gave up 2 bases and V 8 bases, and 2 bases lay outside the gene matches. Germline V lookup: CDR1 WSHSY, CDR2 SAAADI. This CDR3 has 13 amino acids. The CDR3 region has the DNA TGCGCCAGCGCAGCGGGGGCCTACAATGAGCAGTTCTTC. It encodes CASAAGAYNEQFF.

This chain joins TRBV2 and TRBJ1-1; D gene ambiguous. The CDR3 extends over 11 amino acids. Trimming took off 9 bases at V and 0 bases at J, with 5 bases between the two ends. From germline, CDR1 is SNHLY and CDR2 FYNNEI. The CDR3 protein is CASMMNTEAFF. CDR3 DNA sequence: TGTGCCAGTATGATGAACACTGAAGCTTTCTTT.

This chain uses TRBV6-1 with TRBJ1-5; the match to TRBD1 covers 9 bases. This CDR3 has 15 amino acids. Germline trimming cut 6 bases from V and 7 bases from J; bases unmatched to any gene: 10. CDR1 and CDR2 from the germline V gene are MNHNS and SASEGT. CDR3 sequence: CASSPTGGAGQPQHF. In nucleotides, the CDR3 is TGTGCCAGCAGCCCTACAGGGGGCGCAGGACAGCCCCAGCATTTT.

This chain connects TRBV5-1 to TRBJ2-7; the D gene is possibly TRBD1 (6 bases). The ends were cut back, 0 bases at V and 0 bases at J, with 19 bases in the middle. Germline CDR1 reads SGHRS; CDR2 reads YFSETQ. The CDR3 runs 18 residues. CDR3 in DNA: TGCGCCAGCAGCTTGGTCACAGGGATGGGGTTGAGCTCCTACGAGCAGTACTTC. Translation: CASSLVTGMGLSSYEQYF.

The V and J genes are TRBV18 and TRBJ1-1, with D tentatively TRBD1 (6 bases). Germline V gives CDR1 KGHSH, CDR2 LQKENI. The V end was cut by 6 bases, the J end by 4 bases, with 18 bases between. The CDR3 consists of 15 residues. The CDR3 DNA is TGTGCCAGCTCCCCAAACCGACAGGTGTCCACTGAAGCTTTCTTT. Encoded protein: CASSPNRQVSTEAFF.